This passage covers 21 T cell receptor beta chains from one sample sequenced in a study of glioma-infiltrating T cells. The iRepertoire nested amplicon-rescue multiplex PCR amplified TCR alpha and beta CDR3s from RNA. TCRdb passed the multiplex PCR reads through MiXCR, listing each CDR3 protein once. The data show 300,000 to 450,000 distinct CDR3 sequences, around 45% seen once. The material sequenced was glioma tissue, nonneoplastic brain tissue, or PBMCs (not recorded which). The source is a human donor with low-grade glioma or glioblastoma, undergoing nonglioma brain surgery, or in good health (not recorded which).

This clonotype came up a few times. The rearrangement uses TRBV6-1 and TRBJ2-1; 9 bases agree with TRBD2. The CDR3 contains 15 residues. Germline V lookup: CDR1 MNHNS, CDR2 SASEGT. The V segment lost 6 bases and the J segment 4 bases; nucleotides outside the gene matches: 7. In nucleotides, the CDR3 is TGTGCCAGCAGCTTTGTGGCGGGAGGGTACAATGAGCAGTTCTTC. It is translated as CASSFVAGGYNEQFF.

This clonotype was recorded at least ten times. J is TRBJ2-3 and V is TRBV6-2 or TRBV6-3; 10 nucleotides line up with TRBD2. The V segment lost 7 bases and the J segment 5 bases; nucleotides outside the gene matches: 15. CDR3 size: 17 residues. The germline CDR1 and CDR2 sequences are MNHEY and SVGEGT. CDR3 sequence (DNA): TGTGCCAGCACCGGACCCACTAGCGGGAAGGCGAAAGATACGCAGTATTTT. Translated: CASTGPTSGKAKDTQYF.

This sequence joins TRBV28 and TRBJ1-2, with D tentatively TRBD1 (6 bases). This CDR3 comprises 13 residues. In germline, CDR1 is MDHEN, CDR2 SYDVKM. The CDR3 nucleotides read TGTGGGCCTCAGGGGCGGCCCGACTATGGCTACACCTTC. It is translated as CGPQGRPDYGYTF.

This clonotype was detected only a few times. The chain carries TRBV28 and TRBJ2-1; TRBD2 matches at 10 bases. Germline V gene lookup returns CDR1 MDHEN and CDR2 SYDVKM. After removal of 5 bases from V and 6 bases from J, the junction contained 25 bases not matched to a gene. CDR3 size: 21 residues. In DNA, the CDR3 is TGTGCCAGCAGTCCAAGGCCCCGGGTGGTAGCGGGAGGATTGAAGAGCAATGAGCAGTTCTTC. As protein: CASSPRPRVVAGGLKSNEQFF.

The genes are TRBV5-1 and TRBJ2-2, with 10 bases aligning to TRBD1. V shed 0 bases, J shed 4 bases, and the junction held 0 bases outside the gene matches. CDR3 size: 15 residues. Germline CDR1 and CDR2: SGHRS and YFSETQ. CDR3 in amino acids: CASSLGTGGTGELFF. The CDR3 DNA reads as TGCGCCAGCAGCTTGGGGACAGGGGGCACCGGGGAGCTGTTTTTT.

This clonotype was seen a handful of times. V and J are TRBV4-1 and TRBJ2-3; unclear D gene. CDR1 is MGHRA and CDR2 is YSYEKL in the germline V gene. V was clipped by 0 bases and J by 3 bases, with 16 bases between them. The CDR3 loop spans 17 amino acids. This CDR3 reads CASSQEGALMHTDTQYF. The DNA of the CDR3 is TGCGCCAGCAGCCAAGAAGGAGCACTAATGCATACAGATACGCAGTATTTT.

As DNA, the CDR3 is TGTGCCAGTACCCCCACCCCGGGAACCGGGGAGCTGTTTTTT. The encoded protein is CASTPTPGTGELFF. This chain uses TRBV19 with TRBJ2-2; maybe TRBD2 (5 bases). Between the trimmed V and J ends, which lost 7 bases and 5 bases, there was a span of 14 bases. The germline CDR1 and CDR2 sequences are LNHDA and SQIVND (reference sequence). CDR3 length: 14 residues. Variable domain in full (rest from reference TRBV19 and TRBJ2-2): DGGITQSPKYLFRKEGQNVTLSCEQNLNHDAMYWYRQDPGQGLRLIYYSQIVNDFQKGDIAEGYSVSREKKESFPLTVTSAQKNPTAFYLCASTPTPGTGELFFGEGSRLTVL.

This clonotype was counted once. The chain recombines TRBV6-1 with TRBJ1-1; 9 bases fit TRBD1. Trimming took 6 bases from V and 11 from J; bases not matched to a gene: 13. The germline gives CDR1 MNHNS, CDR2 SASEGT. CDR3 length: 14 residues. CDR3 in DNA: TGTGCCAGCAGACACAGGGGGCCCGTCCCACGGGCTTTCTTT. It translates to CASRHRGPVPRAFF.

This clonotype was recorded a few times. The rearrangement joins TRBV20-1 to TRBJ2-7; no clear D gene. CDR3 size: 12 residues. CDR1 DFQATT and CDR2 SNEGSKA come from the germline V gene (reference sequence). Trimming took off 6 bases at V and 6 bases at J, with 15 bases between the two ends. The CDR3: CSADSPTGEQYF. CDR3 bases: TGCAGTGCAGATAGCCCCACGGGCGAGCAGTACTTC.

The V and J genes are TRBV29-1 and TRBJ1-2, with D possibly being TRBD1 (6 bases). The CDR3 is 12 residues long. The V end was cut by 6 bases, the J end by 8 bases, with 16 bases between. Germline V gene data show CDR1 as SQVTM and CDR2 as ANQGSEA. The CDR3 DNA is TGCAGCGTCGGGAACAGGGTCGGGGGCTACACCTTC. Translated: CSVGNRVGGYTF.

This clonotype has a count of ten or more. The CDR3 loop reads CASSRGTSDNEQFF. CDR3 bases: TGCGCCAGCAGCCGAGGTACTAGCGACAATGAGCAGTTCTTC. The rearrangement links TRBV4-1 to TRBJ2-1, with 7 bases fitting TRBD2. The CDR3 is 14 amino acids. With V trimmed by 4 bases and J by 5 bases, 5 bases remained unmatched. Germline loops: CDR1 MGHRA, CDR2 YSYEKL.

The V call is TRBV7-8, the J call TRBJ2-2, with 7 bases lining up with TRBD1. This CDR3 has 15 amino acids. The germline gives CDR1 SGHVS, CDR2 FQNEAQ. V was pared by 5 bases and J by 4 bases, with 7 bases of the junction left unmatched. The CDR3 region has the DNA TGTGCCAGCAGCCCTTGGGCAGGGGGCACCGGGGAGCTGTTTTTT. Amino acids: CASSPWAGGTGELFF.

The table lists this clonotype with many counts. The chain couples TRBV6-1 to TRBJ2-3, with D possibly TRBD2 on 5 matching bases. V shed 3 bases and J shed 5 bases, with 9 bases lying between them. The CDR3 runs 13 residues. CDR1 and CDR2 (germline): MNHNS, SASEGT. CDR3 residues: CASSEDGIDTQYF. In nucleotides, the CDR3 is TGTGCCAGCAGTGAGGACGGGATAGATACGCAGTATTTT.

This clonotype has more than one count but fewer than ten. This chain's CDR3 is CAIRAGVGDTQYF. The CDR3 DNA sequence: TGTGCCATCAGGGCTGGAGTGGGTGATACGCAGTATTTT. The rearrangement links TRBV10-3 to TRBJ2-3; D is uncertain. The CDR3 has 13 residues. The germline gives CDR1 ENHRY, CDR2 SYGVKD. Trimming took off 6 bases at V and 6 bases at J, with 13 bases between the two ends.

CDR3 nucleotide sequence: TGCGCCAGCAGCCAAGATATTCGAGTAAGAGCGGGAGAGCAGTTCTTC. Translation: CASSQDIRVRAGEQFF. J is TRBJ2-1 and V is TRBV4-1; 7 bases align to TRBD2. The germline CDR1 and CDR2 sequences are MGHRA and YSYEKL. The CDR3 extends over 16 amino acids. V lost 0 bases and J lost 10; bases outside the gene matches: 12.

This clonotype has a handful of counts. This CDR3 is CASSGDYYEQYF. The CDR3 DNA follows: TGTGCCAGCAGCGGGGACTACTACGAGCAGTACTTC. The gene calls are TRBV5-4 and TRBJ2-7; 7 bases are shared with TRBD2. Germline V gene sequence: CDR1 SGHNT, CDR2 YYREEE (reference sequence). CDR3 length equals 12 residues. Losses at the gene ends were 4 bases for V and 3 bases for J; bases not matched to a gene: 1.

For the CDR3, the DNA is TGTGCCAGCTCACCTCCGGGGGCAGATACGCAGTATTTT. Its protein product is CASSPPGADTQYF. The chain couples TRBV18 to TRBJ2-3; D may be TRBD2 (6 bases). The V and J ends lost 3 bases and 4 bases respectively, with 8 bases between them. The V gene's germline CDR1 is KGHSH and CDR2 LQKENI. This CDR3 is built from 13 residues.

This clonotype has just a few counts. This chain links TRBV7-6 with TRBJ2-5, with a weak D call TRBD2 (5 bases). The CDR3 extends over 13 amino acids. Deletions cut 5 bases from V and 0 bases from J, with 7 bases between. The V gene's germline CDR1 is SGHVS and CDR2 FNYEAQ. CDR3 loop: CASSPGNQETQYF. The CDR3 DNA sequence: TGTGCCAGCAGCCCCGGGAACCAAGAGACCCAGTACTTC.

This clonotype has a handful of counts. The V call is TRBV4-1, the J call TRBJ2-4, with D perhaps TRBD1 (6 bases). The V and J ends lost 1 base and 7 bases respectively, with 11 bases between them. The CDR3 has 14 residues. The germline V gene has CDR1 MGHRA and CDR2 YSYEKL. The CDR3 bases are TGCGCCAGCAGCCAAGTTTACAGGGTGAACATTCAGTACTTC. Residues: CASSQVYRVNIQYF.

This clonotype was counted many times. V usage is TRBV28 and J usage is TRBJ1-5; 7 nucleotides match TRBD1. Germline V gene data show CDR1 as MDHEN and CDR2 as SYDVKM. The CDR3 contains 12 residues. V trimming: 7 bases; J trimming: 7 bases; junction bases outside the gene matches: 4. The CDR3 sequence is CASKDRDQPQHF. For the CDR3, the DNA is TGTGCCAGCAAAGACAGGGACCAGCCCCAGCATTTT. Based on the CDR3 plus reference TRBV28 and TRBJ1-5, the full variable domain is DVKVTQSSRYLVKRTGEKVFLECVQDMDHENMFWYRQDPGLGLRLIYFSYDVKMKEKGDIPEGYSVSREKKERFSLILESASTNQTSMYLCASKDRDQPQHFGDGTRLSIL.

This clonotype occurred many times. The V call is TRBV27, the J call TRBJ2-1; no reliable D call. The V gene's germline CDR1 is MNHEY and CDR2 SMNVEV (reference sequence). This CDR3 is built from 13 residues. The V gene lost 6 bases and the J gene lost 0 bases, with 6 bases spanning the gap. CDR3 region: CASRQSSYNEQFF. The DNA for the CDR3 is TGTGCCAGCAGACAGAGCTCCTACAATGAGCAGTTCTTC.